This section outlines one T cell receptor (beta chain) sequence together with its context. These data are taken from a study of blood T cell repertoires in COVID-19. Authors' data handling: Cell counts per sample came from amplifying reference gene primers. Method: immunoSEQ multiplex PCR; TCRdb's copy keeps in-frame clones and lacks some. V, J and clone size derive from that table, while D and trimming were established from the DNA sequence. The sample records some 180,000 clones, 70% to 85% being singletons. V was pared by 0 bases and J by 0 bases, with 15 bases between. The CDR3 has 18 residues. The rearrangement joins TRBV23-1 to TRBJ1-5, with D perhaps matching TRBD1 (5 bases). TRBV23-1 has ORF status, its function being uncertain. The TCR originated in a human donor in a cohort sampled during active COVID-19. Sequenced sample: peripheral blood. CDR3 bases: TGCGCCAGCAGTCAATCCCCGGAGGGGAAATATAGCAATCAGCCCCAGCATTTT. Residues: CASSQSPEGKYSNQPQHF.